The 2 T cell receptor beta chains listed next were all sequenced from one sample in a study of response to subunit inactivated influenza vaccine. TCRdb reanalysed the RT-PCR reads using MiXCR and keeps one entry per CDR3 protein. The sample carries a few hundred thousand distinct CDR3 sequences, about 12% recorded once. This sample comprised non-naive T cells sorted from PBMCs, obtained approximately 15 days before vaccination. The receptors originated from a man between 45 and 60 years old who received an inactivated influenza vaccine.

The chain combines TRBV10-3 with TRBJ2-6; TRBD1 is a possible D gene (6 bases). Germline CDR1 is ENHRY and CDR2 is SYGVKD. This CDR3 has 18 residues. The V end lost 4 bases, the J end lost 3 bases, and 19 bases lay between the germline ends. This chain's CDR3 is CAISASGVWGRGANVLTF. The CDR3 DNA sequence: TGTGCCATCAGTGCTTCAGGGGTGTGGGGACGTGGGGCCAACGTCCTGACTTTC.

In its sample, this clonotype was seen many times. The V and J genes are TRBV7-2 and TRBJ1-1; D is ambiguous. The CDR3 sequence is 13 residues long. Trimming pared 1 base from V and 1 base from J, leaving 4 bases between. The V gene's germline CDR1 is SGHTA and CDR2 FQGNSA. Here the CDR3 DNA reads TGTGCCAGCAGCTTAGTACAGAACACTGAAGCTTTCTTT. It codes for CASSLVQNTEAFF.